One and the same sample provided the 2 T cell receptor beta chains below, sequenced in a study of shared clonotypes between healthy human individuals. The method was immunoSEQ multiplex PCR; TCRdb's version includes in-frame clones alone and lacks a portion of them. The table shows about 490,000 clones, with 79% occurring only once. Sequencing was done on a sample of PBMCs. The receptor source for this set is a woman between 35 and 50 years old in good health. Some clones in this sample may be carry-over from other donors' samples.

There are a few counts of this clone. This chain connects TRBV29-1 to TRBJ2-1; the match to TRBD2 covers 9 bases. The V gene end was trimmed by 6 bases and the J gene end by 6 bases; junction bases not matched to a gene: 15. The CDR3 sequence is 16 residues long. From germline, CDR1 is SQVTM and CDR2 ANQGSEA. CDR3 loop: CSVVPPPSGKSNEQFF. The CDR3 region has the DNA TGCAGCGTAGTCCCCCCCCCTAGCGGGAAATCCAATGAGCAGTTCTTC.

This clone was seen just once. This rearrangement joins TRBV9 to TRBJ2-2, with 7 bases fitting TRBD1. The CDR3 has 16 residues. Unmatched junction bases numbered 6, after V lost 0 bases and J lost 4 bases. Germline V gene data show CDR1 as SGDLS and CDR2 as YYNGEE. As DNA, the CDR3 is TGTGCCAGCAGCGTAGCTGACAGGGTGGTCACCGGGGAGCTGTTTTTT. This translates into CASSVADRVVTGELFF.